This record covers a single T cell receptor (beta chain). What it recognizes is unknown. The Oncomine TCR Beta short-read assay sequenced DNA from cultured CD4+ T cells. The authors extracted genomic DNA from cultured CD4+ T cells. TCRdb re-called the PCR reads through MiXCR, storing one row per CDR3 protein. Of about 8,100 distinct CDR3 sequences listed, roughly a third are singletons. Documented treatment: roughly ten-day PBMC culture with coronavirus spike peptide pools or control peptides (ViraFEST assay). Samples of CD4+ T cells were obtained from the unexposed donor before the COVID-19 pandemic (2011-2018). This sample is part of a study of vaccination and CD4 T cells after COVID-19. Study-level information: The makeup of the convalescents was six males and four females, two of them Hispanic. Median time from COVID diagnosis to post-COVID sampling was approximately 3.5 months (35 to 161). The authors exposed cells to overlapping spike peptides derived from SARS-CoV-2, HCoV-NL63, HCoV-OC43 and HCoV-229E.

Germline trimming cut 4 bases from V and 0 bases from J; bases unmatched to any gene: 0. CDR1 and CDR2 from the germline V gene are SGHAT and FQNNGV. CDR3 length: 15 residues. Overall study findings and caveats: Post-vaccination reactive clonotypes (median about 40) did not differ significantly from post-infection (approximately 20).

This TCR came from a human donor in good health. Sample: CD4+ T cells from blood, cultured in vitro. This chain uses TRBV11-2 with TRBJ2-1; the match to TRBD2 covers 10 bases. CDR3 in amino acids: CASSSSGSSYNEQFF. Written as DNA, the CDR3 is TGTGCCAGCAGCTCTAGCGGGAGCTCCTACAATGAGCAGTTCTTC.